This TCR beta chain was found in a study of T-cell reconstitution after alpha-beta-depleted transplantation in children. In its sample, this clonotype was seen a few times. The antigen remains unidentified. As it was prepared, the TCRbeta library received unique molecular identifiers. One entry per CDR3 protein results from TCRdb running MiXCR on the PCR reads. Altogether about 200,000 distinct CDR3 sequences are present, roughly 6.3% being singletons, with the ten largest covering around 4.1%. Germline CDR1 SQVTM, CDR2 ANQGSEA. V lost 1 base to trimming and J lost 5 bases, with 20 bases between them. The CDR3 covers 16 residues. Whole-study findings and limits: T-cell counts and diversity at one year following transplant were attributed mainly to newly produced T cells. Expanded clones from the graft, numbering several hundred, reportedly supplied alpha-beta T cells about two months after transplant.

The source is a girl under two years old with combined immunodeficiency, due to receive a stem cell transplant. The source material was PBMCs, sampled before TCRalphabeta/CD19-depleted stem cell transplant. The J gene is TRBJ1-2, the V gene TRBV29-1; maybe TRBD1 (5 bases). CDR3 DNA sequence: TGCAGCGTTGAAGGTTCGGTACAGGACCTTGGGTATGGCTACACCTTC. It specifies CSVEGSVQDLGYGYTF.